This TCR beta chain was identified in a study of T cells in Graves' hyperthyroidism and ophthalmopathy. Study-level points and caveats: The majority of expanded thyroid clonotypes above 0.001 also appeared in blood. Ophthalmopathy onset followed model prediction by a median around 6.6 months. By a 13 V-J model, ophthalmopathy was set apart from stable hyperthyroidism.

V lost 0 bases to trimming and J lost 2 bases; unmatched junction nucleotides: 6. The CDR3 has 18 amino acids. This clonotype has a count of ten or more. Its matching antigen is unknown. Extraction of PBMCs used more than 8.5 ml of fresh peripheral blood. It was RNA transcripts that yielded the amplified TCR beta CDR3 regions. Carried out on the TCR CDR3, a first-round RT-PCR used the HTBI primer set. TCRdb ran MiXCR on the multiplex PCR reads and lists one entry per CDR3 protein. This table has fewer than 450,000 distinct CDR3 sequences, over 12% appearing once. The receptor comes from a woman aged 55-69 years with Graves' ophthalmopathy. V is TRBV12-3 or TRBV12-4 and J is TRBJ2-5; 13 bases map to TRBD2. The sample consisted of blood. The CDR3, as DNA: TGTGCCAGCAGTTTAGCCCGGACTAGCGGGAGAGGGCAAGAGACCCAGTACTTC. Protein product: CASSLARTSGRGQETQYF.